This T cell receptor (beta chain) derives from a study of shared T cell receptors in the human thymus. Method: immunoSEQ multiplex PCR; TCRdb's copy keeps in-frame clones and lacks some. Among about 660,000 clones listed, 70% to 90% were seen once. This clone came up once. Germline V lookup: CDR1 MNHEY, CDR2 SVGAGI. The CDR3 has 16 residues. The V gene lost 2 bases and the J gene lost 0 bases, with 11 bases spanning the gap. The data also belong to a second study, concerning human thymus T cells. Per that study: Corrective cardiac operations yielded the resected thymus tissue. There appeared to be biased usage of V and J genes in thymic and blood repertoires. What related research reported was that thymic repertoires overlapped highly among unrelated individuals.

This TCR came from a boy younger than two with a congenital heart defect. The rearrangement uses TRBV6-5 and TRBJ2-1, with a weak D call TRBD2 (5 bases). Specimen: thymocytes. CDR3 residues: CASSYKDGDSYNEQFF. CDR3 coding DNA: TGTGCCAGCAGTTACAAAGACGGGGACTCCTACAATGAGCAGTTCTTC.